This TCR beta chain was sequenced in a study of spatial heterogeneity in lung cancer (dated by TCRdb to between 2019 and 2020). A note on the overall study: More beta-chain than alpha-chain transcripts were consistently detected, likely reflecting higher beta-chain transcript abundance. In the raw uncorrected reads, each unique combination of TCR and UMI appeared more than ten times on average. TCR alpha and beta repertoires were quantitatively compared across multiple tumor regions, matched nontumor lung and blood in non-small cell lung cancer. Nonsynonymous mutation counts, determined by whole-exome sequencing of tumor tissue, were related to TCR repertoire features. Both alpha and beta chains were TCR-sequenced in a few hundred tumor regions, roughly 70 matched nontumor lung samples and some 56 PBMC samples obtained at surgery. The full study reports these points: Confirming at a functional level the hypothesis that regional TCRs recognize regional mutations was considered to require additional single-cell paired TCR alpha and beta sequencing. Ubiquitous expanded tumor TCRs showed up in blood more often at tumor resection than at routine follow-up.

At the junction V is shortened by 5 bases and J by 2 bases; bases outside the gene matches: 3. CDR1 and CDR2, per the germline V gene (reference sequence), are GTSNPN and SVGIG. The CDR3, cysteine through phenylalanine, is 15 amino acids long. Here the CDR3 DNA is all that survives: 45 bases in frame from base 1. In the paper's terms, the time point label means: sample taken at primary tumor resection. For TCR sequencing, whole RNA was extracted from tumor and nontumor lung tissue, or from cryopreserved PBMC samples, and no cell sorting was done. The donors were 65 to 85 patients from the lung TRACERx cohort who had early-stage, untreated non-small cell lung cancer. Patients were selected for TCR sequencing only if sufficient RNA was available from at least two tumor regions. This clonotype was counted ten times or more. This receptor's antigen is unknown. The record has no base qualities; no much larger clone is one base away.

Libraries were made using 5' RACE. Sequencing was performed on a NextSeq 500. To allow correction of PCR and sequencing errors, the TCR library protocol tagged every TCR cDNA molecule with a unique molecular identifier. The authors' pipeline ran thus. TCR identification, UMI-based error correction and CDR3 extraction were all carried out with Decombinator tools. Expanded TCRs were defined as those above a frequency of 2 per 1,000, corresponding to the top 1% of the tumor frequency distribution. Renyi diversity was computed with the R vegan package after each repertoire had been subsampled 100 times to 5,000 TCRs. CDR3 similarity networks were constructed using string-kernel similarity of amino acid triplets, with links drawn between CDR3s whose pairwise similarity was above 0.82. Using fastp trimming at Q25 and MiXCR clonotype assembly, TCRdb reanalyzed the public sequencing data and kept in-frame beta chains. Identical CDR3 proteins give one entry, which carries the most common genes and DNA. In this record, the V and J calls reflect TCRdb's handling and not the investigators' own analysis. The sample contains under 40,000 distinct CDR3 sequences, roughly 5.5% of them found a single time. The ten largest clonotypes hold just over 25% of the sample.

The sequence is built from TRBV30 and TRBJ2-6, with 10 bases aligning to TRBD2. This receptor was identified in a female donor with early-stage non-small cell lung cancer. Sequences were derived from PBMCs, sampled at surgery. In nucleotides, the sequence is TGTGCCTGGGCGAGCGGGGGGGCTGGGGCCAACGTCCTGACTTTC. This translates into CAWASGGAGANVLTF.